These T cell receptor beta chains were read from a single sample in a study of chemoradiotherapy in HPV16-positive cancers. TCRdb's table, derived via immunoSEQ multiplex PCR, lists solely in-frame clones and lacks some. The table has a few thousand clones, approximately 61% seen once; the top ten hold roughly 30%. The sequenced sample was tumor tissue, obtained from a patient who underwent chemoradiotherapy. Receptor source: a human donor with HPV-associated anogenital cancer. Each CDR3 is given with its conserved first and last residue. The order of the fields is clone size, V gene, J gene, CDR3 protein. Clone size is stated in some rows and not others, as once, few, many or a class when expanded.

size: -
V: TRBV6-5
J: TRBJ2-2
CDR3: CASRWTGGSTGELFF

size: -
V: TRBV6-5
J: TRBJ1-2
CDR3: CASSNQGGDGYTF

size: few
V: TRBV2
J: TRBJ2-7
CDR3: CASSVGHIYEQYF

size: large
V: TRBV5-1
J: TRBJ2-4
CDR3: CASSPTVGMNIQYF

size: -
V: TRBV14
J: TRBJ2-5
CDR3: CASSQVSGETQYF

size: -
V: TRBV7-2
J: TRBJ1-2
CDR3: CASSRSRDREYGYTF

size: -
V: TRBV2
J: TRBJ1-4
CDR3: CASIGSEGEKLFF

size: -
V: TRBV19
J: TRBJ2-6
CDR3: CASSIVRGNSGANVLTF

size: -
V: TRBV4-3
J: TRBJ2-5
CDR3: CASSQVPQETQYF

size: once
V: TRBV5-1
J: TRBJ2-7
CDR3: CASQGGEPYEQYF

size: -
V: TRBV6-1
J: TRBJ2-3
CDR3: CASSPDPTSTDTQYF

size: -
V: TRBV4-3
J: TRBJ1-2
CDR3: CASSQDRSSDSYGYTF

size: few
V: TRBV5-6
J: TRBJ1-3
CDR3: CASSFRHSLHGNTIYF

size: -
V: TRBV19
J: TRBJ1-2
CDR3: CASVRGYGYTF

size: -
V: TRBV4-2
J: TRBJ2-5
CDR3: CASSQDGGTRTETQYF

size: once
V: TRBV7-2
J: TRBJ2-1
CDR3: CASTPGGGSRNEQFF

size: -
V: TRBV7-2
J: TRBJ1-1
CDR3: CASSLGAESTEAFF

size: -
V: TRBV5-1
J: TRBJ2-5
CDR3: CASSSTLETQYF

size: -
V: TRBV2
J: TRBJ1-2
CDR3: CASSGDRVGGYTF

size: -
V: TRBV9
J: TRBJ2-5
CDR3: CASSVGVSGRGETQYF

size: -
V: TRBV4-1
J: TRBJ2-1
CDR3: CASSQGPRGGDEQFF

size: -
V: TRBV9
J: TRBJ2-1
CDR3: CASSLGLAFYNEQFF

size: -
V: TRBV6-6
J: TRBJ2-3
CDR3: CASSITDTQYF

size: -
V: TRBV5-8
J: TRBJ2-1
CDR3: CASSLGIPRDQRSDEQFF

size: -
V: TRBV7-2
J: TRBJ2-7
CDR3: CASSSAPGGGSYEQYF

size: -
V: TRBV29-1
J: TRBJ1-2
CDR3: CSVEGNYNYGYTF

size: -
V: TRBV5-1
J: TRBJ2-1
CDR3: CASSLTGGSSYNEQFF

size: -
V: TRBV9
J: TRBJ1-2
CDR3: CASSPGGGKNYGYTF

size: -
V: TRBV29-1
J: TRBJ1-1
CDR3: CSVVDGRGLAEAFF

size: few
V: TRBV11-2
J: TRBJ2-1
CDR3: CASSLTAPFYNEQFF

size: -
V: TRBV9
J: TRBJ2-2
CDR3: CASSPSGLATGELFF

size: once
V: TRBV19
J: TRBJ2-7
CDR3: CASSLRPDRDYEQYF

size: -
V: TRBV2
J: TRBJ2-3
CDR3: CASMGAGKDTQYF

size: -
V: TRBV4-1
J: TRBJ2-7
CDR3: CASSQAGTGNFYEQYF